This T cell receptor beta chain came from a study of CD8+ T cells in alopecia areata. Comments on this clone: The same CDR3 also results from other DNA sequences found in this sample.

RNA extraction and reverse transcription yielded cDNA as sequencing template. Using immunoSEQ multiplex PCR, the repertoire was profiled, and TCRdb retains in-frame clones only, with some absent. The sample consists of 150,000 to 200,000 clones, roughly 60% of them appearing once. Trimming took 0 bases from V and 1 from J; bases not matched to a gene: 0. This CDR3 has 14 amino acids. Germline V gene lookup returns CDR1 SGHRS and CDR2 YFSETQ. Treatment reported: oral pan-JAK inhibitor, 5-10 mg twice daily. The material was CD4+ T cells sorted from blood, obtained at week 24, from a patient treated with tofacitinib. The sequence came from a human donor with alopecia areata. The chain couples TRBV5-1 to TRBJ2-5; 7 bases line up with TRBD2. CDR3 loop: CASSLAGGQETQYF. The DNA for the CDR3 is TGCGCCAGCAGCTTGGCGGGGGGCCAAGAGACCCAGTACTTC.